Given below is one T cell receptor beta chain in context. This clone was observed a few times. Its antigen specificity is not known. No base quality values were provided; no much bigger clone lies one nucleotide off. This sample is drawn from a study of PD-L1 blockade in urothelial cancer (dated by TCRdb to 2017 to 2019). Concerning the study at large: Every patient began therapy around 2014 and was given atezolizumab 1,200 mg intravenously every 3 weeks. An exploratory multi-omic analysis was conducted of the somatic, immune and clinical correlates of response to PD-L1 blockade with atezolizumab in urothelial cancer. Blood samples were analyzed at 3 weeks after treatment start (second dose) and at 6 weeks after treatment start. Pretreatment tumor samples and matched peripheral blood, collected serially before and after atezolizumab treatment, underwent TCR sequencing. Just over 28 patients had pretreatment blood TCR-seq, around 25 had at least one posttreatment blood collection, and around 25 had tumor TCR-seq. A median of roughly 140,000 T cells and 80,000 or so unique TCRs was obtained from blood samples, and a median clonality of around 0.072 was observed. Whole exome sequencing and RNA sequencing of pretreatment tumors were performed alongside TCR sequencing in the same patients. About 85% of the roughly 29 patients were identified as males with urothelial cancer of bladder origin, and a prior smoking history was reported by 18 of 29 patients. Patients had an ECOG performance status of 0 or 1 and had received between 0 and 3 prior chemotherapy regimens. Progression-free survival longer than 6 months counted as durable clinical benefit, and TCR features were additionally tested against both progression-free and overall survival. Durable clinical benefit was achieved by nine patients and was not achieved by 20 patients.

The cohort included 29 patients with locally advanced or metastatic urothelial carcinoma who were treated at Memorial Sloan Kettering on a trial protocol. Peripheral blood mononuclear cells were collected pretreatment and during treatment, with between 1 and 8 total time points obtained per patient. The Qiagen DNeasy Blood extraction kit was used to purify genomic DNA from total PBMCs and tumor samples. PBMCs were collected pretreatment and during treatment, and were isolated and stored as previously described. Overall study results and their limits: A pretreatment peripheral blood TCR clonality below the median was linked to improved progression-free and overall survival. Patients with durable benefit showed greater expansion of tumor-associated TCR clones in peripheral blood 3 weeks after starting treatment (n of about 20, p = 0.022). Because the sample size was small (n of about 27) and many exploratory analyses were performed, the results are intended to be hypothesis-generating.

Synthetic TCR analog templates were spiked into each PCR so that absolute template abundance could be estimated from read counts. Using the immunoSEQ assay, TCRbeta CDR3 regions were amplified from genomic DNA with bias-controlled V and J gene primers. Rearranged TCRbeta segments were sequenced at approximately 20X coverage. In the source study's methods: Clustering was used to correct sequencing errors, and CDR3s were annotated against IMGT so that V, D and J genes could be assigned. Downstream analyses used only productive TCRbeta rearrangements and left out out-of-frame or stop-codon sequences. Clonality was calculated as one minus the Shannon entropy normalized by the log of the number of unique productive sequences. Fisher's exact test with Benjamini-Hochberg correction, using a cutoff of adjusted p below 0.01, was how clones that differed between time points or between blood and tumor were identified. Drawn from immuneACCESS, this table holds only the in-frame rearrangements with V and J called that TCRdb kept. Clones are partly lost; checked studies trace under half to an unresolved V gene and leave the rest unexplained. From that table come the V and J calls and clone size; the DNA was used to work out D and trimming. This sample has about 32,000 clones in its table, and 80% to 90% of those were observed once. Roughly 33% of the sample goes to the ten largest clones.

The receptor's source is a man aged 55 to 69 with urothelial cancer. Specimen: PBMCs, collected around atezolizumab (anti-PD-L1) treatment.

The CDR3 reads CTRADWAGDEADTQYF. The DNA reads as follows: TGCACCAGGGCAGATTGGGCGGGGGATGAGGCAGATACGCAGTATTTT. Recombination joined TRBV1 with TRBJ2-3; the table assigns TRBD2, which was not confirmed against the DNA. TRBV1 is deemed a pseudogene. Including cysteine and phenylalanine, the CDR3 has 16 amino acids. Only the CDR3 part of the read is kept: 48 bases, read in frame from the first base.